The entry below gives a single T cell receptor beta chain sequence along with its context. Trimming took off 8 bases at V and 7 bases at J, with 15 bases between the two ends. This CDR3 region has 13 residues. Germline CDR1 and CDR2: SGHTA and FQGTGA. TCR beta CDR3 regions were amplified from RNA. When the TCR CDR3 underwent first-round RT-PCR, the HTBI primer set was used. TCRdb reprocessed the multiplex PCR reads with MiXCR, giving one entry per CDR3 protein. This repertoire shows roughly 660,000 distinct CDR3 sequences, roughly 17% found once; its top ten account for 15% to 17%. The data are from a study of T cells in Graves' hyperthyroidism and ophthalmopathy. Turning to the study itself: Peripheral blood was obtained at initial diagnosis, preceding any treatment.

Sequenced sample: blood. This sequence was found in a man between 50 and 59 years old with Graves' hyperthyroidism. V and J are TRBV7-3 and TRBJ2-1; D is perhaps TRBD1 or TRBD2 (5 bases each). The CDR3, as DNA: TGTGCCAGCGGGGGTAGGGGTGATAATGAGCAGTTCTTC. The encoded protein is CASGGRGDNEQFF.